The T cell receptor beta chain described here comes from a study of human T cells and chemical hapten exposure (dated by TCRdb to about 2021). Turning to the overall study: For sensitization, 2% DPC in acetone was applied to a 2 cm by 2 cm area of upper inner arm skin. Patients additionally received weekly therapeutic DPC doses to the scalp throughout the approximately 22-week study period. Patch testing on the upper back used Finn chambers containing 0.01% DPC, with scoring done after 6 days according to International Contact Dermatitis Research Group standards. Most of the patients in the cohort were female, and the cohort covered alopecia areata with under or over 50% scalp involvement, alopecia totalis and alopecia universalis. Libraries were combined into a pool for sequencing, and differences in TCR yield between samples came mainly from small differences in library volumes within the pool. Peripheral blood TCR repertoire changes were tracked in vivo in alopecia patients during primary and secondary sensitization to the hapten diphenylcyclopropenone (DPC). Patient blood was sampled pre-sensitization (week 0) and at 2, 6 and about 24 weeks after DPC sensitization. Some 29 alopecia patients gave blood for TCR sequencing at one to four time points (pre-sensitization, 2, 6 and 24 weeks). Study-level results and caveats: After repeated subsampling, the strength of the expansion versus patch-test correlation and the threshold at which it became significant changed. Because all patients had alopecia, a presumed autoimmune disease, the immune response of the patients might differ from that of healthy individuals. Expanded TCRs formed significantly more large CDR3 similarity clusters than pre-sensitization or healthy control sets, consistent with antigen-driven responses. Patch test score was positively correlated with the number of PT1 expanded TCRs, with significance at thresholds 8, 16 and 32 but not at 4. DPC sensitization did not change how many TCRs were above 1 in 1000 frequency, and no evidence was found of alterations in global repertoire structure.

The sample's time point label, decoded: patch test 1, 2 weeks after DPC sensitization. The treatment or condition label, as the study defines it: therapeutic diphenylcyclopropenone sensitization with weekly scalp DPC. At each patch-test visit, blood was drawn before the patch test was applied. Eligible patients were aged 18 to 70, diagnosed with alopecia, deemed suitable for DPC therapy, and excluded if pregnant. Total RNA was isolated from unfractionated whole blood collected in Tempus Blood RNA tubes. In this sample, this clonotype turned up once. Its cognate antigen has yet to be identified. The conserved phenylalanine or tryptophan is not found at the CDR3 terminus, so this likely reflects a read error. Germline trimming: 8 bases from V, 6 bases from J; junction bases outside gene matches: 5. Reading the germline V gene gives CDR1 ENHRY and CDR2 SYGVKD. The CDR3 spans 12 residues, counting both ends. The only DNA kept is the CDR3, 36 bases in frame from the first base.

Libraries were built with RACE. TCRdb records NextSeq 500 as the sequencer. During library preparation, unique molecular identifiers were attached to individual cDNA molecules so that TCRs could be counted quantitatively and reproducibly. For every blood RNA sample, sequencing covered both the TCR alpha and TCR beta chains. For the original study's pipeline: The median number of TCRs per sample was over 85,000, ranging from about 20,000 to 750,000. The Decombinator software suite was used to annotate the V, J and CDR3 of the TCR reads. To make PS versus PT1 abundance plots, every sample was subsampled to the same number of TCRs (28,000). Expanded TCRs were defined as absent before sensitization and observed at least eight times at the 2-week time point. TCRdb took the public reads, trimmed them with fastp at Q25, ran MiXCR for clone calling and kept in-frame beta chains. Rows matching on CDR3 protein sequence are summarized as one entry with the most common DNA and genes. The V and J calls were not made by the authors but by TCRdb's processing. This sample gives 150,000 to 200,000 distinct CDR3 sequences in total; about 14% of them show up just once. The top ten hold less than 2% of the sample.

The receptor was isolated from a woman in her thirties with alopecia areata. Some clones in this sample may be carry-over from other donors' samples. Material: whole blood, obtained in connection with sensitization to the hapten diphenylcyclopropenone (DPC). The chain couples TRBV10-3 to TRBJ2-3, with TRBD1 identical over 7 junction bases. CDR3 loop: CAISDRVDTQYL. The nucleotide sequence reads TGTGCCATCTCCGACAGGGTGGATACGCAGTATTTA.